A selection of T cell receptor beta chains follows, all from one sample in a study of shared clonotypes between healthy human individuals. The assay was immunoSEQ multiplex PCR, and TCRdb's table has in-frame clones only and misses some. The sample has hundreds of thousands of clones; around 87% are singletons. Sequenced sample: memory CD8+ T cells sorted from blood. These receptors originate from a man aged 18 to 30 in good health. Each CDR3 is given with its conserved first and last residue. A D gene is named only where the DNA matches it firmly. Rows give clone size only sometimes, using once, few, many, or a class for an expanded clone.

V gene	J gene	clone size	D gene	CDR3 DNA	CDR3 protein
TRBV6-6	TRBJ2-3	-	TRBD1	TGTGCCAGCACTCCGACAGGGGGCACAGATACGCAGTATTTT	CASTPTGGTDTQYF
TRBV10-3	TRBJ1-2	-	TRBD1	TGTGCCATCAGTGAGTCGACAGGGGTATGGGTTAACTATGGCTACACCTTC	CAISESTGVWVNYGYTF
TRBV6-5	TRBJ2-7	once	TRBD1	TGTGCCAGCAGTTCCCGGGACAGCTCCTACGAGCAGTACTTC	CASSSRDSSYEQYF
TRBV9	TRBJ2-2	few	TRBD2	TGTGCCAGCAAAGCGGGGAAGAACACCGGGGAGCTGTTTTTT	CASKAGKNTGELFF
TRBV7-9	TRBJ1-3	-	TRBD1	TGTGCCAGCAGCCTAAACCGCCTGGACAGGGGGTTTGGAAACACCATATATTTT	CASSLNRLDRGFGNTIYF
TRBV4-1	TRBJ1-1	-	-	TGCGCCAGCAGCCAAGGACCAAACACAGTACCCACTGAAGCTTTCTTT	CASSQGPNTVPTEAFF
TRBV30	TRBJ2-7	-	-	TGTGCCTGGAGTGAGGGATTTCTCTCCTACGAGCAGTACTTC	CAWSEGFLSYEQYF
TRBV7-9	TRBJ2-7	-	TRBD1	TGTGCCAGCAGCTATACCGGGACAGCCGCCCCCTACGAGCAGTACTTC	CASSYTGTAAPYEQYF
TRBV2	TRBJ2-7	-	TRBD2	TGTGCCAGCAGTACTAGCGGAGCCCACTCCTACGAGCAGTACTTC	CASSTSGAHSYEQYF
TRBV27	TRBJ1-6	-	TRBD1	TGTGCCAGCAGTTCTACAGGGGGTAATTCACCCCTCCACTTT	CASSSTGGNSPLHF
TRBV4-1	TRBJ2-7	-	TRBD1	TGCGCCAGCAGCCTCCACGACAGGGAATACTACGAGCAGTACTTC	CASSLHDREYYEQYF
TRBV5-1	TRBJ2-6	-	-	TGCGCCAGCAGCTTGGCCCAACACAGATCTGGGGCCAACGTCCTGACTTTC	CASSLAQHRSGANVLTF
TRBV7-9	TRBJ1-1	-	-	TGTGCCAGCAGCTGGTTGGTTTGGGGCGAAGCTTTCTTT	CASSWLVWGEAFF
TRBV29-1	TRBJ2-7	-	TRBD1	TGCAGCGTTGCGGGACAGGGATACGAGCAGTACTTC	CSVAGQGYEQYF
TRBV28	TRBJ2-4	-	TRBD2	TGTGCCAGTCGGACTAGGGCCAAAAACATTCAGTACTTC	CASRTRAKNIQYF
TRBV4-1	TRBJ1-1	-	-	TGCGCCAGCAGCCAAGAAGTCCCCACTGAAGCTTTCTTT	CASSQEVPTEAFF
TRBV7-9	TRBJ2-1	-	TRBD1	TGTGCCAGCAACAATAGGACAGGACTTTACAATGAGCAGTTCTTC	CASNNRTGLYNEQFF
TRBV13	TRBJ2-1	-	TRBD2	TGTGCCAGCAGCTTCCGGCGAGCGGGAGGGTCCCCTGAGCAGTTCTTC	CASSFRRAGGSPEQFF
TRBV5-6	TRBJ1-2	-	-	TGTGCCAGCAGCTTGGGCTCTGCGTATGGCTACACCTTC	CASSLGSAYGYTF
TRBV6-1	TRBJ2-7	-	TRBD2	TGTGCCAGCAGTGAGGGACTAGCGGACTACGAGCAGTACTTC	CASSEGLADYEQYF
TRBV5-8	TRBJ2-7	-	TRBD1	TGTGCCAGCAGCTTTGGACAGGACTCCTACGAGCAGTACTTC	CASSFGQDSYEQYF
TRBV4-1	TRBJ2-7	-	-	TGCGCCAGCAGCCAAGGAGTTATTTCCTCCTACGAGCAGTACTTC	CASSQGVISSYEQYF
TRBV7-9	TRBJ2-7	many	TRBD2	TGTGCCAGCAGCCCGAAGTCTGCGGGACTAGCCCACGAGCAGTACTTC	CASSPKSAGLAHEQYF
TRBV7-9	TRBJ2-7	-	-	TGTGCCAGCAGTAATACGCAGGACTACGAGCAGTACTTC	CASSNTQDYEQYF
TRBV21-1	TRBJ2-7	-	-	TGTGCCAGCAGCAAGCAGAGACATTCGGGACCCTACGAGCAGTACTTC	CASSKQRHSGPYEQYF
TRBV6-1	TRBJ1-5	-	-	TGTGCCAGCAAGGAAAGGCAGGGGTATCAGCCCCAGCATTTT	CASKERQGYQPQHF
TRBV7-9	TRBJ2-3	-	-	TGTGCCAGCACGGGCAAGGGTCAGAAATCCACAGATACGCAGTATTTT	CASTGKGQKSTDTQYF
TRBV7-2	TRBJ1-2	-	-	TGTGCCAGCAGCTTAGTATTAGCGGACAATTCCTATGGCTACACCTTC	CASSLVLADNSYGYTF
TRBV5-1	TRBJ1-1	-	TRBD1	TGCGCCAGCACGGATCCGGGACAGGTGAACACTGAAGCTTTCTTT	CASTDPGQVNTEAFF
TRBV13	TRBJ1-1	-	-	TGTGCCAGCAGCTTAGGGGAGGTCAGGCCCGAGGAGAGTACCACTGAAGCTTTCTTT	CASSLGEVRPEESTTEAFF
TRBV6-5	TRBJ2-7	-	-	TGTGCCAGCAGGATGAAAGCGGTTCCTACCTACGAGCAGTACTTC	CASRMKAVPTYEQYF